This T cell receptor beta chain was captured by sequencing in a study of CD8+CD57+ T cells in acquired aplastic anemia. Looking at the study overall: Isolated CD4+ and CD8+ cells, once sorted, yielded DNA averaging about 3.1 ug.

Genomic DNA constituted the template upon which TCR beta VDJ and CDR3 profiling was performed. TCRdb independently ran MiXCR on the reads; one entry per CDR3 protein. This table has 150,000 to 200,000 distinct CDR3 sequences, roughly half appearing once. This clonotype showed up just once. Patients included in sequencing had previously demonstrated CD8+CD57+ cell expansion by flow cytometry. Sequencing was carried out using sorted CD4+, CD8+, or CD8+CD57+ T cells (not recorded which) from PBMCs. This clonotype was sampled from a human donor with aplastic anemia.

The CDR3 protein is CASSEGSSVLPLHF. CDR3 nucleotides: TGTGCCAGCAGTGAGGGGAGCTCGGTTTTACCCCTCCACTTT. The chain is built from TRBV2 and TRBJ1-6; D remains unclear. The germline V and J ends were trimmed by 3 bases and 12 bases, with 15 bases remaining between them. Germline CDR1 and CDR2: SNHLY and FYNNEI. There are 14 residues in the CDR3.